This T cell receptor (beta chain) was observed in a study of blood T cell repertoires in COVID-19. Study in general: Whether acute or convalescent, the COVID-19 samples came from the United States, Italy and Spain. Sample material is recorded as cDNA or gDNA derived from T cells, B-cell-depleted T cells, or PBMCs.

Germline CDR1 SGDLS, CDR2 YYNGEE. CDR3 length: 15 amino acids. Trimming took off 0 bases at V and 1 base at J, with 8 bases between the two ends. In the source study's methods: Reference gene primer amplification in the assay estimated nucleated cell counts. Generated by immunoSEQ multiplex PCR, the TCRdb table keeps only in-frame clones and is missing some. Clone size and V and J calls were adopted from that table, with D and trimming inferred from the DNA. The sample yields about 190,000 clones, around 80% seen once. This sequence originates from a woman older than 75 with active or convalescent COVID-19. The sequenced sample was peripheral blood. This chain connects TRBV9 to TRBJ1-3, with D unclear. CDR3 sequence reads: CASSVDGGSGNTIYF. In DNA form, the CDR3 reads TGTGCCAGCAGCGTAGACGGAGGGTCTGGAAACACCATATATTTT.